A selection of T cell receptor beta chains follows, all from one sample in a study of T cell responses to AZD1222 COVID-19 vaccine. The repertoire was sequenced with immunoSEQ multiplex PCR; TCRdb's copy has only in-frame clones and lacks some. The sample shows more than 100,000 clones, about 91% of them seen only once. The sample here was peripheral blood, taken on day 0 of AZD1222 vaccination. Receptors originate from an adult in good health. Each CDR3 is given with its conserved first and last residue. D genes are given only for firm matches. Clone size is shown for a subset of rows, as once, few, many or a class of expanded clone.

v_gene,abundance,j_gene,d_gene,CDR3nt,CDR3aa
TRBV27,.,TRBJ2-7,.,TGTGCCAGCACCCTTCGAGGGGGGCTGGGAGAGCAGTACTTC,CASTLRGGLGEQYF
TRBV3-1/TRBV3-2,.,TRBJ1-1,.,TGTGCCAGCAGCCAAGGTCCACAGGGGAACACTGAAGCTTTCTTT,CASSQGPQGNTEAFF
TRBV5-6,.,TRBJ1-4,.,TGTGCCAGCAGCTTTTCCCCGGACCCTAATGAAAAACTGTTTTTT,CASSFSPDPNEKLFF
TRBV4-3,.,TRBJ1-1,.,TGCGCCAGCAGCCAAGATAGGGGAACCACTGAAGCTTTCTTT,CASSQDRGTTEAFF
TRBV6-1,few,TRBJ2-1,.,TGTGCCAGCAGTGAAACTCGGATTAATGAGCAGTTCTTC,CASSETRINEQFF
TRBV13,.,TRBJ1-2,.,TGTGCCAGCAGCAAAATACATTATGGCTACACCTTC,CASSKIHYGYTF
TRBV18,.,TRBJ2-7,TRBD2,TGTGCCAGCTCCGGGACTAGCGGGGGCTACGAGCAGTACTTC,CASSGTSGGYEQYF
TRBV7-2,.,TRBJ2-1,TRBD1,TGTGCCAGCAGCAGAAACAAAGGGGGCGTGAACAATGAGCAGTTCTTC,CASSRNKGGVNNEQFF
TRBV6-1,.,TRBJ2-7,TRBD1,TGTGCCAGCAGTGCACTACCGGGACAGGGGATTCTCGAGCAGTACTTC,CASSALPGQGILEQYF
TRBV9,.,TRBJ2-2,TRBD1,TGTGCCAGCAGCGAGGGGGCGGGGGAGCTGTTTTTT,CASSEGAGELFF
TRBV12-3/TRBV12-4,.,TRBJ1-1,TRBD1,TGTGCCAGCAGTCCCCAACAGGGGACTGAAGCTTTCTTT,CASSPQQGTEAFF
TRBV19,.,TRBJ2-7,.,TGTGCCAGTAGTATATACGAGCAGTACTTC,CASSIYEQYF
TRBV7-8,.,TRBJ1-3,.,TGTGCCAGCAGGTTAAGTGCAGTCTCTGGAAACACCATATATTTT,CASRLSAVSGNTIYF
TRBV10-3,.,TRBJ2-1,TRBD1,TGTGCCACCTTCGCGGGACAGGGGGTCGGTGAGCAGTTCTTC,CATFAGQGVGEQFF
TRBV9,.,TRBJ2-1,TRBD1,TGTGCCAGCAGCGTAATGGCAGGGACAGGGGCCAACAATGAGCAGTTCTTC,CASSVMAGTGANNEQFF
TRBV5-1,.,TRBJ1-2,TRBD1,TGCGCCAGCAGCTTCGACGGGACAGATGGCTACACCTTC,CASSFDGTDGYTF
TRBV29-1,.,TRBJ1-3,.,TGCAGCGTCAAAGATACCGGGGCCTCCGGAAACACCATATATTTT,CSVKDTGASGNTIYF
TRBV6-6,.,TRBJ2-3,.,TGTGCCAGCAGCCCAACAGATACGCAGTATTTT,CASSPTDTQYF